This TCR beta chain was recorded in a study of T-cell reconstitution after alpha-beta-depleted transplantation in children. General study points: Counts and diversity of T cells one year after transplant came mostly from newly produced T cells.

The table lists this clonotype with many counts. Its antigen is currently unknown. In germline, CDR1 is SGHRS, CDR2 YFSETQ. There are 16 residues in the CDR3. The ends lost 2 bases at V and 6 bases at J; junction bases unmatched: 9. Unique molecular identifiers were incorporated when the TCRbeta library was constructed. TCRdb analysed the PCR reads with MiXCR anew, one entry per CDR3 protein. The sample carries 330,000 or so distinct CDR3 sequences, almost 8% recorded once. The sequenced sample was peripheral blood, obtained 360 days after TCRalphabeta/CD19-depleted stem cell transplant. The TCR originated in a female patient aged 2-9 years who had a stem cell transplant for Fanconi anemia, so the T cells may come from the graft donor. V usage is TRBV5-1 and J usage is TRBJ2-1, with 9 nucleotides matching TRBD2. CDR3 in amino acids: CASSFSPSGEINEQFF. Here the CDR3 DNA reads TGCGCCAGCAGCTTCTCCCCTAGCGGGGAAATCAATGAGCAGTTCTTC.